Below, 16 T cell receptor beta chains from the same sample are listed, as sequenced in a study of blood T cell repertoires in COVID-19. Measured with immunoSEQ multiplex PCR; TCRdb has only the in-frame clones, and not every one. The table lists 35,000 to 55,000 clones, under 95% of them singletons, with around 17% in the top ten. The source material was peripheral blood. These receptors were collected from a man between 65 and 80 years old with active COVID-19.

The rearrangement uses TRBV4-2 and TRBJ2-7, with D perhaps matching TRBD1 (6 bases). Between the trimmed V and J ends, which lost 1 base and 5 bases, there was a span of 9 bases. The germline V gene encodes CDR1 LGHNA and CDR2 YNFKEQ. This CDR3 has 13 amino acids. The CDR3: CASSQVRGDEQYF. The CDR3 region has the DNA TGTGCCAGCAGCCAAGTCAGGGGAGACGAGCAGTACTTC.

This clone was seen a single time. J is TRBJ2-7 and V is TRBV20-1; 8 bases line up with TRBD1. The CDR3 sequence is 14 residues long. Germline CDR1 and CDR2: DFQATT and SNEGSKA (reference sequence). With 3 bases clipped from V and 4 bases from J, the junction kept 8 bases outside the gene matches. The CDR3 loop is CSASSGQELYEQYF. In DNA form, the CDR3 reads TGCAGTGCTAGTTCGGGACAGGAATTATACGAGCAGTACTTC.

The rearrangement joins TRBV7-2 to TRBJ1-1; 7 nucleotides match TRBD1. V gave up 1 base and J gave up 1 base; unmatched junction bases: 3. The CDR3 is made up of 15 amino acids. CDR1 SGHTA and CDR2 FQGNSA come from the germline V gene. CDR3 nucleotides: TGTGCCAGCAGCTTAGACAGGGGCCGGAACACTGAAGCTTTCTTT. It encodes CASSLDRGRNTEAFF.

This clone was seen only once. The rearrangement links TRBV5-5 to TRBJ2-1, with 9 bases matching TRBD2. CDR1 and CDR2 from the germline V gene are SGHKS and YYEKEE (reference sequence). This CDR3 has 15 amino acids. V shed 1 base and J 4 bases; nucleotides not matched to a gene: 3. The CDR3 here is CASSLLRGGYNEQFF. DNA of the CDR3: TGTGCCAGCAGCTTGTTGCGGGGGGGTTACAATGAGCAGTTCTTC.

This sequence joins TRBV9 and TRBJ2-1, with D possibly TRBD2 on 5 matching bases. CDR1 is SGDLS, CDR2 YYNGEE, per germline. Trimming shortened V by 4 bases and J by 3 bases, and 14 bases separated the two germline ends. The CDR3 runs to 15 residues. CDR3 nucleotides: TGTGCCAGCAGCCTAGAGGTAGGGAGCTACAATGAGCAGTTCTTC. It codes for CASSLEVGSYNEQFF.

CDR3 nucleotide sequence: TGTGCCACCAGTGACCCTCCGATGGCGACCCAGTACTTC. It specifies CATSDPPMATQYF. The V call is TRBV24-1, the J call TRBJ2-5; D is unclear. CDR1 KGHDR and CDR2 SFDVKD come from the germline V gene. V lost 4 bases and J lost 7, with 12 bases in between. The CDR3 totals 13 residues.

The rearrangement uses TRBV15 and TRBJ1-5; D perhaps matches TRBD1 (6 bases). The CDR3 is made up of 18 amino acids. Germline assignment: CDR1 LNHNV and CDR2 YYDKDF (reference sequence). V dropped 2 bases and J dropped 0 bases, with 17 bases sitting between them. The CDR3 coding sequence is TGTGCCACCAGCAGAACCGTTGGGGGCACATATAGCAATCAGCCCCAGCATTTT. Protein sequence: CATSRTVGGTYSNQPQHF.

The V call is TRBV18, the J call TRBJ2-7; no definite D call. Looked up from germline, CDR1 is KGHSH and CDR2 is LQKENI. Trimming shortened V by 6 bases and J by 3 bases, and 6 bases separated the two germline ends. The CDR3 is 11 residues long. The CDR3 protein is CASSRGYEQYF. The CDR3 nucleotides read TGTGCCAGCTCCCGAGGCTACGAGCAGTACTTC.

The chain recombines TRBV15 with TRBJ2-6, with D uncertain. This CDR3 contains 13 residues. V dropped 5 bases and J dropped 1 base, with 3 bases sitting between them. CDR1 LNHNV and CDR2 YYDKDF come from the germline V gene (reference sequence). CDR3 amino acids: CATSRSGANVLTF. The CDR3 nucleotides read TGTGCCACCAGCCGTTCTGGGGCCAACGTCCTGACTTTC.

The V gene is TRBV9, the J gene TRBJ2-2, with D perhaps TRBD2 (5 bases). The germline CDR1 and CDR2 sequences are SGDLS and YYNGEE. The CDR3 covers 16 residues. The V and J ends lost 0 bases and 0 bases respectively, with 9 bases between them. CDR3 protein: CASSVGLGANTGELFF. The CDR3 DNA is TGTGCCAGCAGCGTAGGCCTCGGGGCGAACACCGGGGAGCTGTTTTTT.

In its sample, this clone was seen once. The rearrangement uses TRBV6-4 and TRBJ2-3; 13 nucleotides agree with TRBD2. J was trimmed by 3 bases and V by 3 bases; bases with no gene match: 3. The germline V gene encodes CDR1 MRHNA and CDR2 SNTAGT. The CDR3 length is 16 residues. The CDR3 sequence: CASSDTSGGATDTQYF. CDR3 DNA sequence: TGTGCCAGCAGTGATACTAGCGGGGGGGCTACAGATACGCAGTATTTT.

The gene calls are TRBV5-1 and TRBJ2-1; TRBD1 agrees at 12 bases. Germline V CDR1 and CDR2: SGHRS, YFSETQ. The CDR3 has 19 residues. V gave up 6 bases and J gave up 0 bases; unmatched junction bases: 13. CDR3 residues: CASTSRTGTGGSSYNEQFF. The CDR3 nucleotides read TGCGCCAGCACATCACGAACCGGGACAGGGGGCTCCTCCTACAATGAGCAGTTCTTC.

CDR3 sequence (DNA): TGTGCCAGCAGTTTAGTCAGAGGCTACGAGCAGTACTTC. It specifies CASSLVRGYEQYF. The V and J genes are TRBV12-3 or TRBV12-4 and TRBJ2-7; no clear D gene. The CDR3 spans 13 residues. The V end lost 1 base, the J end lost 3 bases, and 7 bases lay between the germline ends.

The J gene is TRBJ2-5, the V gene TRBV28; 8 nucleotides align to TRBD1. The CDR3 has 18 amino acids. Germline V CDR1 and CDR2: MDHEN, SYDVKM. The V gene end was trimmed by 3 bases and the J gene end by 5 bases; junction bases not matched to a gene: 17. Here the CDR3 DNA reads TGTGCCAGCAGTTTTCGACTCGGTCGGCAGGGGGCTAGGGAGACCCAGTACTTC. This gives the protein CASSFRLGRQGARETQYF.

V usage is TRBV27 and J usage is TRBJ2-1; 8 positions agree with TRBD1. CDR3 length: 15 amino acids. The V gene's germline CDR1 is MNHEY and CDR2 SMNVEV (reference sequence). J was trimmed by 3 bases and V by 8 bases; bases with no gene match: 9. The CDR3 is CASSSRGQGYNEQFF. CDR3 sequence (DNA): TGTGCCAGCTCGTCCCGAGGACAGGGCTACAATGAGCAGTTCTTC.

The gene calls are TRBV7-2 and TRBJ2-5; no firm D call. V was trimmed by 3 bases and J by 7 bases, leaving 12 bases between them. Per germline, CDR1 SGHTA and CDR2 FQGNSA. CDR3 length: 13 residues. The CDR3 nucleotides read TGTGCCAGCAGCTTTCGGAGTTCCGGGACCCAGTACTTC. Its protein is CASSFRSSGTQYF.